Listed here are 2 T cell receptor beta chains from one sample, sequenced in a study of identical twins. TCRdb itself ran the 5' RACE reads through MiXCR, one entry per CDR3 protein. The sample lists hundreds of thousands of distinct CDR3 sequences; around 20% were seen once. The sample also formed part of further work on T cells expressing NK-cell markers.

The sample consisted of PBMCs. The source of these receptors is a woman younger than 35 in good health.

This clonotype was counted between two and nine times. The gene calls are TRBV4-3 and TRBJ2-2; 8 bases map to TRBD2. V gave up 1 base and J gave up 6 bases; unmatched junction bases: 13. The germline gives CDR1 LGHNA, CDR2 YSLEER. The CDR3 has 18 residues. This chain's CDR3 is CASSQAYRAGDAPGELFF. The CDR3 coding sequence is TGCGCCAGCAGCCAAGCCTACCGAGCGGGAGATGCCCCCGGGGAGCTGTTTTTT.

The chain links TRBV7-9 to TRBJ1-5, with D unresolved. Trimming removed 2 bases from V and 5 bases from J, with 7 bases in between. This CDR3 region has 13 residues. CDR1 SEHNR and CDR2 FQNEAQ come from the germline V gene (reference sequence). CDR3 sequence reads: CASSLQADQPQHF. The CDR3 DNA reads TGTGCCAGCAGCTTACAGGCCGATCAGCCCCAGCATTTT.